This T cell receptor (beta chain) comes out of a study of OX40 agonist ivuxolimab in advanced cancers. Sequencing was performed with immunoSEQ multiplex PCR; in TCRdb, only in-frame clones are kept and a portion is missing. The repertoire holds approximately 58,000 clones, with over 75% as singletons. The V and J ends lost 5 bases and 0 bases respectively, with 9 bases between them. From germline, CDR1 is SEHNR and CDR2 FQNEAQ (reference sequence). CDR3 length: 14 residues. Findings of the study overall: CD8+ T cells showed, on average, more clonal expansion than CD4+ cells.

To note about this clone: Its antigen is unknown.

Here the sequenced sample was CD4+ or CD8+ T cells sorted from blood, taken in a trial of the OX40 agonist ivuxolimab. This chain links TRBV7-9 with TRBJ2-3; TRBD1 or TRBD2 may be the D gene (5 bases each). The TCR sequence derives from an adult with an advanced solid tumor such as melanoma, head and neck, liver or kidney cancer. The CDR3 nucleotides read TGTGCCAGCAGCCGAGGGGTTAGCACAGATACGCAGTATTTT. Translating gives CASSRGVSTDTQYF.